The sequence of this TCR beta chain was determined in a study of cytomegalovirus exposure and HLA in healthy donors. Overall study context: T cells numbering around 170 million yielded more than 100 million unique TCR beta sequences in an earlier analysis.

Study-wide results and limits: The Asian-associated ancestry cluster reportedly had fewer N-insertions than the roughly 670-donor mean in a later analysis.

The PCR used 60 Vbeta and 13 Jbeta primers. Authors' analysis steps: About 10 million of 75 million to 85 million unique TCR beta chains were shared, per a later count. Assay: immunoSEQ multiplex PCR; the TCRdb copy retains only in-frame clones and omits some. The V and J calls and the clone size are those of that table, but D and trimming were determined from the DNA. Seen here are 150,000 to 200,000 clones, approximately 81% observed once, and the top ten hold around 1.9%. The V end lost 0 bases, the J end lost 2 bases, and 19 bases lay between the germline ends. CDR1 and CDR2 from the germline V gene are SNHLY and FYNNEI. The CDR3 loop spans 18 amino acids. Comments on this clone: The antigen remains unidentified.

This TCR was sampled from a woman in her late teens or twenties in good health and CMV-seropositive. This chain links TRBV2 with TRBJ2-5, with D maybe TRBD2 (7 bases). Sequences were obtained from PBMCs. This chain's CDR3 is CASSEAGGLTGWQETQYF. The CDR3 nucleotides read TGTGCCAGCAGTGAAGCAGGGGGACTAACGGGATGGCAAGAGACCCAGTACTTC.